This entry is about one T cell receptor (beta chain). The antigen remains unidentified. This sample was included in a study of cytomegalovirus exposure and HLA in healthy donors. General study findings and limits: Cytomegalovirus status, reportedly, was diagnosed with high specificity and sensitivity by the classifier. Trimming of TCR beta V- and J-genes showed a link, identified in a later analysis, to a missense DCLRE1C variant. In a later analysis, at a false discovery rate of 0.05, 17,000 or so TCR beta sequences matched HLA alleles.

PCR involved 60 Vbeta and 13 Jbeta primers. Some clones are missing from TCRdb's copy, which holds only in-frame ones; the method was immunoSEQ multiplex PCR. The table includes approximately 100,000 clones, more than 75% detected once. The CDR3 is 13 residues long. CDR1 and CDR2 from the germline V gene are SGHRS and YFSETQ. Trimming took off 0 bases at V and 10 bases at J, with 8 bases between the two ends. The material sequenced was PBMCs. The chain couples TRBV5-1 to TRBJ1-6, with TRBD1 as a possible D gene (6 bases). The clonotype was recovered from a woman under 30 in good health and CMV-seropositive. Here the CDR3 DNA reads TGCGCCAGCAGCTTGGACAGGGACTCACCCCTCCACTTT. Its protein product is CASSLDRDSPLHF.